Sequencing of this TCR beta chain was carried out in a study of a mutant IDH1 vaccine in newly diagnosed glioma. Study-level background: Treated patients, about 62% male and about 38% female, averaged roughly 40 years of age. The V12 visit happened in week 35, and the V13 visit happened in week 47. Findings and limits, study-wide: Vaccine-induced immune responses were detected in about 93% of patients.

The CDR3 loop spans 15 amino acids. CDR1 is MNHEY, CDR2 SMNVEV, per germline (reference sequence). V was trimmed by 7 bases and J by 7 bases, leaving 23 bases between them. As concerns this clone: Its antigen is currently unknown.

Time point in this sample: week 47, end of study. All doses held 300 ug of mutant IDH1 20-mer peptide, with topical imiquimod. The method was immunoSEQ multiplex PCR; TCRdb's version includes in-frame clones alone and lacks a portion of them. This sample has approximately 12,000 clones, with approximately 85% found just once. The V gene is TRBV27, the J gene TRBJ2-7; D perhaps matches TRBD2 (6 bases). The sequencing used PBMCs, collected from a glioma patient whose treatment included an IDH1 peptide vaccine. This TCR came from a young man with glioma. CDR3 coding DNA: TGTGCCAGCACCTCGAAGGGACTCCCGAGGGGTGAGCAGTACTTC. As protein: CASTSKGLPRGEQYF.